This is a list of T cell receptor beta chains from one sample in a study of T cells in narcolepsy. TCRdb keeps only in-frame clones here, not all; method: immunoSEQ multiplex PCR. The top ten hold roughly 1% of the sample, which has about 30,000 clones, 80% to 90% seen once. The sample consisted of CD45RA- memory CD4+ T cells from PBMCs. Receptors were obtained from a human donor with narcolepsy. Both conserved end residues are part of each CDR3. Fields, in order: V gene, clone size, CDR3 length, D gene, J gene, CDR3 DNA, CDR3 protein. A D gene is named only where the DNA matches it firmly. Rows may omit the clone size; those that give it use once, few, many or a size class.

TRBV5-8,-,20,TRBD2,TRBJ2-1,TGTGCCAGCAGCTTGGAGTTTGGGACTAGCGGTTACCCGTCCTACAATGAGCAGTTCTTC,CASSLEFGTSGYPSYNEQFF
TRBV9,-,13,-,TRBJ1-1,TGTGCCAGCAGTCCTGGACGGTACACTGAAGCTTTCTTT,CASSPGRYTEAFF
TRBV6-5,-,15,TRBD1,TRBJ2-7,TGTGCCAGCAGTCCCCGGGACAGGGGGCCCTACGAGCAGTACTTC,CASSPRDRGPYEQYF
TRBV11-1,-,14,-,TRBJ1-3,TGTGCCAGCAGGATCGGGGGCATCGGAAACACCATATATTTT,CASRIGGIGNTIYF
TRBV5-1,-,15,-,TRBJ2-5,TGCGCCAGCAGCTTTATTGGGGCGCTTGGAGAGACCCAGTACTTC,CASSFIGALGETQYF
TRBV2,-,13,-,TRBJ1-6,TGTGCCAGCACTCGGGGATATAATTCACCCCTCCACTTT,CASTRGYNSPLHF
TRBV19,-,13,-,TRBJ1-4,TGTGCCAGTAGTACTGAAGTTGGAGAAAAACTGTTTTTT,CASSTEVGEKLFF
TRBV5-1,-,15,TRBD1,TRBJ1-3,TGCGCCAGCAGCCCAGACAGGGGTTCTGGAAACACCATATATTTT,CASSPDRGSGNTIYF
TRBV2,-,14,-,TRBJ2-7,TGTGCCAGCAGTGAACTAGGACCTCGCTACGAGCAGTACTTC,CASSELGPRYEQYF
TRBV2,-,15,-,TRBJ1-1,TGTGCCAGCAGCGAAGCGAACTTCGGAGGCACTGAAGCTTTCTTT,CASSEANFGGTEAFF
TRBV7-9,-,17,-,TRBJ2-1,TGTGCCAGCAGCTCAACGGTTCGGGGGGCCTCCTACAATGAGCAGTTCTTC,CASSSTVRGASYNEQFF
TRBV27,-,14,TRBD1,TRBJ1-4,TGTGCCAGCAGCCGACAGGGACTGAATGAAAAACTGTTTTTT,CASSRQGLNEKLFF
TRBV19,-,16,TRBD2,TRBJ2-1,TGTGCCAGTAGTTCACCGGGACTAGCGGGAGGATCCGAGCAGTTCTTC,CASSSPGLAGGSEQFF
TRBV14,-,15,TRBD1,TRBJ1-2,TGTGCCAGCAGCCAAGATTACAGGGGGCTTTATGGCTACACCTTC,CASSQDYRGLYGYTF
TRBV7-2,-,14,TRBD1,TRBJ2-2,TGTGCCAGCAAGAAAGGGGGCCTCACCGGGGAGCTGTTTTTT,CASKKGGLTGELFF
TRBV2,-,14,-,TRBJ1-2,TGTGCCAGCAGGCAGGCGGAAGCGGGTCATGGCTACACCTTC,CASRQAEAGHGYTF
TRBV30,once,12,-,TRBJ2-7,TGTGCCTGGAGTGTACGAGGGTACGAGCAGTACTTC,CAWSVRGYEQYF
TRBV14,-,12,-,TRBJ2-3,TGTGCCAGCAGCCAAGGGAGGGGTACGCAGTATTTT,CASSQGRGTQYF
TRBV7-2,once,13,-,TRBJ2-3,TGTGCCAGCAGCTTACAAAACACAGATACGCAGTATTTT,CASSLQNTDTQYF
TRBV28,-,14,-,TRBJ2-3,TGTGCCAGCAGTCCCGACAGGTTAACAGATACGCAGTATTTT,CASSPDRLTDTQYF
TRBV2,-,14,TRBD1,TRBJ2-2,TGTGCCAGCGGCGGACAGGGGGTCGCCGGGGAGCTGTTTTTT,CASGGQGVAGELFF
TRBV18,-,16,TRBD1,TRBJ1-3,TGTGCCAGCTCAATGGGGACAGGAGGCTCTGGAAACACCATATATTTT,CASSMGTGGSGNTIYF
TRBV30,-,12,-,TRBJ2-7,TGTGCCTGGAGGGGTGAGGCCTACGAGCAGTACTTC,CAWRGEAYEQYF
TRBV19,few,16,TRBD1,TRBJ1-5,TGTGCCAGTAGTTCTACGACAGGGGGCTTCAATCAGCCCCAGCATTTT,CASSSTTGGFNQPQHF
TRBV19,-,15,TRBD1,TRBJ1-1,TGTGCCAGTCGTTGGGACAGGGCGCCGAACACTGAAGCTTTCTTT,CASRWDRAPNTEAFF
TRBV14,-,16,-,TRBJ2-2,TGTGCCAGCAGCGCCGGGACCGGGAGGGGGCACGGGGAGCTGTTTTTT,CASSAGTGRGHGELFF
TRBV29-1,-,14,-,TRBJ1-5,TGCAGCGTTGGAACGGTGGATAGCAATCAGCCCCGGCATTTT,CSVGTVDSNQPRHF
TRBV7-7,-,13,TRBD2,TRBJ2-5,TGTGCTAGCAGCCGCGGGGGGGGAGAGACCCAGTACTTC,CASSRGGGETQYF
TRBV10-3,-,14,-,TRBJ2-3,TGTGCCATCAGTGAGTCCAGCCCCACAGATACGCAGTATTTT,CAISESSPTDTQYF
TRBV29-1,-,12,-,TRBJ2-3,TGCAGCGTGAGGACAGGCACAGATACGCAGTATTTT,CSVRTGTDTQYF
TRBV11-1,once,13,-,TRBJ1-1,TGTGCCAGCAGCCGCACAGAGAACACTGAAGCTTTCTTT,CASSRTENTEAFF